The clone carrying this T cell receptor beta chain appeared a few times. Its antigen is undetermined. This CDR3 is built from 14 residues. The data belong to a study of early T cells in non-severe SARS-CoV-2 infection. Individual cDNA molecules were tagged with unique molecular identifiers, the study reported. From the 5' RACE reads, TCRdb called clonotypes with MiXCR, one entry per CDR3 protein. Here the sample spans about 54,000 distinct CDR3 sequences, under 7.5% being singletons. General study results and limits: Matching with VDJdb favored anti-spike CD8 responses (missing private and CD4 specificities).

The source of this sequence is an adult who was a healthcare worker with PCR-confirmed SARS-CoV-2 infection or an uninfected control (not recorded which). This sequence joins TRBV3-2 and TRBJ2-7; TRBD1 is the table's D call, not checked against the DNA. TRBV3-2 is termed a pseudogene. The specimen was whole blood, collected at baseline. The CDR3 spells CASSWDRLGYEQYF. The CDR3 DNA sequence: TGTGCCAGCAGCTGGGACAGGCTTGGGTACGAGCAGTACTTC.